Reported below is one TCR beta chain. Its antigen is not known. The CDR3 covers 16 residues. V shed 1 base, J shed 1 base, and the junction held 8 bases outside the gene matches. Germline CDR1 and CDR2: DFQATT and SNEGSKA (reference sequence). The sample comes from a study of T-cell memory formation after mild COVID-19. The TCR alpha and TCR beta cDNA libraries, bearing sample barcodes and UMIs, were generated by 5'RACE using constant-segment primers. TCRdb recomputed calls from the 5' RACE reads with MiXCR, one row per CDR3 protein. The sample lists approximately 250,000 distinct CDR3 sequences, approximately 15% occurring once. Study-level results: Detection of some responders pre-infection suggested pre-existing cross-reactive memory T cells participated. Among contracting clones, CD4+ were mainly CM/EM and CD8+ enriched in EMRA. Day 37-peaking second-wave clones had unconfirmed SARS-CoV-2 specificity.

Material: PBMCs or a T cell subset sorted from them (not recorded which). The rearrangement links TRBV20-1 to TRBJ2-7; 9 positions agree with TRBD2. The TCR comes from a man in his late teens or twenties who had mild COVID-19 (a few samples of this study predate the infection). Cell type and time point are not known. CDR3 region: CSARALLAGSSYEQYF. The CDR3 DNA sequence: TGCAGTGCTAGAGCCCTACTAGCGGGTTCTTCCTACGAGCAGTACTTC.